These 19 T cell receptor beta chains originate from one sample sequenced in a study of blood T cell repertoires in COVID-19. This table comes from immunoSEQ multiplex PCR, and its TCRdb copy is limited to in-frame clones, with some not included. The sample carries a few hundred thousand clones, roughly 80% recorded once. Sequenced input: peripheral blood. Source of these receptors: a woman in her fifties or sixties with acute or convalescent COVID-19.

The rearrangement uses TRBV20-1 and TRBJ2-1; D is unresolved. V was cut by 2 bases and J by 10 bases, with 6 bases left in between. There are 10 residues in the CDR3. In germline, CDR1 is DFQATT, CDR2 SNEGSKA (reference sequence). The CDR3 here is CSARPREQFF. The DNA for the CDR3 is TGCAGTGCTAGACCCCGGGAGCAGTTCTTC.

Only one count was recorded for this clone. This chain connects TRBV4-1 to TRBJ1-6; D is undetermined. This CDR3 region has 16 residues. CDR1 and CDR2 (germline): MGHRA, YSYEKL. Between the trimmed V and J ends, which lost 3 bases and 2 bases, there was a span of 11 bases. CDR3 loop: CASSQRHAAYNSPLHF. The CDR3 nucleotides read TGCGCCAGCAGCCAGCGACACGCTGCCTATAATTCACCCCTCCACTTT.

This chain joins TRBV13 and TRBJ1-2; D may be TRBD1 (6 bases). The V and J ends lost 3 bases and 8 bases respectively, with 22 bases between them. The CDR3 consists of 16 residues. CDR1 and CDR2 from the germline V gene are PRHDT and FYEKMQ (reference sequence). The CDR3 DNA sequence: TGTGCCAGCAGCTTTCGGAACCATGGGGGCTATGGGGGCTACACCTTC. Translating gives CASSFRNHGGYGGYTF.

The J gene is TRBJ2-2, the V gene TRBV18; TRBD2 matches 15 bases. This CDR3 has 21 residues. Germline V gene lookup returns CDR1 KGHSH and CDR2 LQKENI. The V segment lost 5 bases and the J segment 1 base; nucleotides outside the gene matches: 14. CDR3 sequence reads: CASSATLSGTSGGKNTGELFF. The CDR3 coding sequence is TGTGCCAGCTCAGCGACGCTAAGTGGGACTAGCGGGGGGAAGAACACCGGGGAGCTGTTTTTT.

The chain uses TRBV6-5 and TRBJ1-1; perhaps TRBD1 as D (6 bases). Per germline, CDR1 MNHEY and CDR2 SVGAGI. The V gene lost 2 bases and the J gene lost 5 bases, with 9 bases spanning the gap. CDR3 size: 13 residues. CDR3: CASSYGQSTEAFF. CDR3 in DNA: TGTGCCAGCAGTTACGGACAGTCTACTGAAGCTTTCTTT.

This clone was observed a few times. The chain links TRBV10-3 to TRBJ2-7, with 9 nucleotides matching TRBD1. Per the germline V gene, CDR1 is ENHRY and CDR2 is SYGVKD. Unmatched junction bases numbered 9, after V lost 8 bases and J lost 1 base. This CDR3 spans 15 amino acids. The DNA for the CDR3 is TGTGCCATCTCAACCGGGACAGGGAGGTCCTACGAGCAGTACTTC. Its translation: CAISTGTGRSYEQYF.

The CDR3 DNA sequence: TGTGCCAGCAGCTTCGATGGAGGCAGGGGGGACACTGAAGCTTTCTTT. Amino acids: CASSFDGGRGDTEAFF. V gene TRBV5-5 combines with J gene TRBJ1-1, with 7 bases identical to TRBD1. Per the germline V gene, CDR1 is SGHKS and CDR2 is YYEKEE (reference sequence). The V gene end was trimmed by 2 bases and the J gene end by 3 bases; junction bases not matched to a gene: 10. The CDR3 runs to 16 residues.

The J gene is TRBJ2-3, the V gene TRBV6-1, with 7 bases that match TRBD2. This CDR3 is 16 amino acids long. V trimming: 1 base; J trimming: 0 bases; junction bases outside the gene matches: 4. From germline, CDR1 is MNHNS and CDR2 SASEGT. The CDR3 loop is CASSEGPAGSTDTQYF. Written as DNA, the CDR3 is TGTGCCAGCAGTGAAGGGCCAGCGGGGAGCACAGATACGCAGTATTTT.

V and J are TRBV19 and TRBJ2-7; D possibly corresponds to TRBD2 (5 bases). This CDR3 spans 15 amino acids. The germline V gene has CDR1 LNHDA and CDR2 SQIVND (reference sequence). Trimming took off 5 bases at V and 2 bases at J, with 16 bases between the two ends. This CDR3 is CASSAGILGTYEQYF. The DNA of the CDR3 is TGTGCCAGTAGTGCCGGGATCCTAGGCACCTACGAGCAGTACTTC.

The V gene is TRBV5-5, the J gene TRBJ2-7; 11 bases agree with TRBD2. Trimming cost V 1 base and J 6 bases; bases outside gene matches: 6. This CDR3 region has 15 residues. Per germline, CDR1 SGHKS and CDR2 YYEKEE (reference sequence). The CDR3: CASSLTSGGPAEQYF. The CDR3 coding sequence is TGTGCCAGCAGCTTGACTAGCGGGGGACCGGCCGAGCAGTACTTC.

The chain employs TRBV5-1 and TRBJ2-3; 12 nucleotides align to TRBD2. The CDR3 consists of 18 residues. Looked up from germline, CDR1 is SGHRS and CDR2 is YFSETQ. Trimming cost V 0 bases and J 5 bases; bases outside gene matches: 10. This CDR3 is CASSLATSGGTFGDTQYF. Here the CDR3 DNA reads TGCGCCAGCAGCTTGGCCACTAGCGGGGGGACCTTCGGAGATACGCAGTATTTT.

The chain couples TRBV3-1 (or the pseudogene TRBV3-2) to TRBJ2-2; D ambiguous. The germline V gene encodes CDR1 LGHDT and CDR2 YNNKEL (reference sequence). The CDR3 is made up of 13 amino acids. Trimming pared 4 bases from V and 2 bases from J, leaving 5 bases between. The CDR3: CASSLVNTGELFF. The CDR3 nucleotides read TGTGCCAGCAGCCTAGTCAACACCGGGGAGCTGTTTTTT.

This clone was detected a few times. V usage is TRBV11-2 and J usage is TRBJ2-5; 11 bases align to TRBD2. This CDR3 region has 16 residues. V gave up 1 base and J gave up 7 bases; unmatched junction bases: 8. Germline lookup yields CDR1 SGHAT and CDR2 FQNNGV. The CDR3 protein is CASSLGLAGGSGTQYF. CDR3 sequence (DNA): TGTGCCAGCAGCTTAGGGCTAGCGGGGGGCTCCGGGACCCAGTACTTC.

This clone has a single count. This rearrangement joins TRBV3-1 (or the pseudogene TRBV3-2) to TRBJ2-7; TRBD1 agrees at 8 bases. The CDR3 length is 15 residues. Germline trimming cut 0 bases from V and 0 bases from J; bases unmatched to any gene: 1. Germline V gene data show CDR1 as LGHDT and CDR2 as YNNKEL (reference sequence). The DNA for the CDR3 is TGTGCCAGCAGCCAAGACAGGGGGCACTCCTACGAGCAGTACTTC. This gives the protein CASSQDRGHSYEQYF.

In its sample, this clone was seen once. CDR3 sequence: CASSYSGQGSNTEAFF. DNA for the CDR3: TGTGCCAGCAGTTACTCGGGACAGGGGTCAAACACTGAAGCTTTCTTT. V gene TRBV6-6 combines with J gene TRBJ1-1; 10 bases agree with TRBD1. The ends lost 0 bases at V and 2 bases at J; junction bases unmatched: 3. This CDR3 is built from 16 residues. Germline CDR1 is MNHNY and CDR2 is SVGAGI (reference sequence).

The chain joins TRBV6-6 to TRBJ2-5; TRBD1 matches 8 bases. Germline CDR1 and CDR2: MNHNY and SVGAGI (reference sequence). The length of the CDR3 is 14 residues. Losses at the gene ends were 2 bases for V and 10 bases for J; bases not matched to a gene: 9. CDR3 coding DNA: TGTGCCAGCAGTTACATTGGACAGGGCAAGGACCAGTACTTC. Its translation: CASSYIGQGKDQYF.

This clone has a handful of counts. The rearrangement joins TRBV28 to TRBJ1-1; perhaps TRBD1 as D (6 bases). The CDR3 contains 11 residues. Trimming stripped 3 bases from V and 10 bases from J, with 9 bases between. CDR1 and CDR2 from the germline V gene are MDHEN and SYDVKM. The CDR3 sequence is CASSLGASAFF. The CDR3 coding sequence is TGTGCCAGCAGTTTGGGGGCATCAGCTTTCTTT.

This clone was counted a single time. The chain joins TRBV6-5 to TRBJ1-1; possible D gene TRBD1, 5 bases. Trimming removed 4 bases at V and 2 bases at J, with 14 bases between. In germline, CDR1 is MNHEY, CDR2 SVGAGI. This CDR3 is 15 amino acids long. The CDR3 nucleotides read TGTGCCAGCAGTTCCCCCGACAGTCACAACACTGAAGCTTTCTTT. Its protein is CASSSPDSHNTEAFF.

This chain links TRBV19 with TRBJ1-3; no reliable D call. The V end was cut by 6 bases, the J end by 0 bases, with 15 bases between. This CDR3 is 16 amino acids long. From germline, CDR1 is LNHDA and CDR2 SQIVND (reference sequence). Here the CDR3 reads CASSSPGGPSGNTIYF. The CDR3 nucleotides are TGTGCCAGTAGCTCTCCGGGAGGACCCTCTGGAAACACCATATATTTT. Full variable domain (remainder filled in from reference TRBV19 and TRBJ1-3): DGGITQSPKYLFRKEGQNVTLSCEQNLNHDAMYWYRQDPGQGLRLIYYSQIVNDFQKGDIAEGYSVSREKKESFPLTVTSAQKNPTAFYLCASSSPGGPSGNTIYFGEGSWLTVV.